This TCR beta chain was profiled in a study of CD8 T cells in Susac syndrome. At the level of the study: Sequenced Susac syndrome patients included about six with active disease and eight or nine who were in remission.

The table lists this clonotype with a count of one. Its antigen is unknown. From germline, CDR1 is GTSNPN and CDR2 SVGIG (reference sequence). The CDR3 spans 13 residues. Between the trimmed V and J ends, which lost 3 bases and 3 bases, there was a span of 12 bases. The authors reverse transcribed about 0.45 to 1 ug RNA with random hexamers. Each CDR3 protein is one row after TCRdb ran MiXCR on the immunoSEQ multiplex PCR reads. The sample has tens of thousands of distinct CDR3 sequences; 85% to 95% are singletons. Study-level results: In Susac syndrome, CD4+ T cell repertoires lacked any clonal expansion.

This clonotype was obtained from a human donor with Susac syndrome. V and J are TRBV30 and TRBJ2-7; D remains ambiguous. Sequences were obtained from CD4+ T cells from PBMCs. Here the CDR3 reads CAWSRTSDYEQYF. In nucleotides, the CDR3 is TGTGCCTGGAGCCGAACGTCTGACTACGAGCAGTACTTC. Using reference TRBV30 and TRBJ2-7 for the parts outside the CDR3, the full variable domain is SQTIHQWPATLVQPVGSPLSLECTVEGTSNPNLYWYRQAAGRGLQLLFYSVGIGQISSEVPQNLSASRPQDRQFILSSKKLLLSDSGFYLCAWSRTSDYEQYFGPGTRLTVT.